In this sample, the clone carrying this T cell receptor (beta chain) turned up many times. As yet, its antigen is unknown. The data are from a study of blood T cells in healthy people across ages. A J-beta primer mix and a sample-barcoded 5' primer were used in a second PCR of about 7 to 12 cycles. Each CDR3 protein is one row after TCRdb ran MiXCR on the 5' RACE reads. The table records about 560,000 distinct CDR3 sequences, over 25% of them present only once. Study outcomes and limitations: TCR beta diversity, measured per million T cells, fell in a roughly linear way with age.

The CDR3 has 15 amino acids. The ends were cut back, 4 bases at V and 2 bases at J, with 15 bases in the middle. Looked up from germline, CDR1 is MNHNY and CDR2 is SVGAGI (reference sequence). These sequences were also reported in another study, on T cells of mothers and their children.

The clonotype was recovered from a boy aged 2 to 10 in good health. The genes are TRBV6-6 and TRBJ2-7, with D tentatively TRBD1 (6 bases). The sequenced material came from blood. CDR3 region: CASSWVARGPYEQYF. CDR3 nucleotides: TGTGCCAGCAGTTGGGTGGCCAGGGGACCCTACGAGCAGTACTTC.